These 19 T cell receptor beta chains came from one sample sequenced in a study of blood T cells in healthy people across ages. Combining a sample-barcoded 5' primer with a J-beta primer mix, a second PCR ran for 7 to 11 cycles. TCRdb re-derived calls from the 5' RACE reads in MiXCR, one entry per CDR3 protein. Found here are 850,000 or so distinct CDR3 sequences, about 28% of them singletons; the top ten hold 15% to 20%. The sequenced material came from blood. The receptors were sampled from a woman of 80 years or more in good health.

This clonotype was picked up one time. As DNA, the CDR3 is TGTGCCAGCAGCTTAGCGGGAGCGGGGGTTAATAGCAATCAGCCCCAGCATTTT. Its translation is CASSLAGAGVNSNQPQHF. V is TRBV7-2 and J is TRBJ1-5; the D gene is possibly TRBD1 (5 bases). The CDR3 runs to 18 residues. V lost 0 bases to trimming and J lost 0 bases, with 15 bases between them. Germline values: CDR1 SGHTA, CDR2 FQGNSA. Looking up the rest from reference TRBV7-2 and TRBJ1-5 gives the full variable domain: GAGVSQSPSNKVTEKGKDVELRCDPISGHTALYWYRQSLGQGLEFLIYFQGNSAPDKSGLPSDRFSAERTGGSVSTLTIQRTQQEDSAVYLCASSLAGAGVNSNQPQHFGDGTRLSIL.

The V gene is TRBV7-2, the J gene TRBJ1-3; 9 bases align to TRBD1. V lost 6 bases, J lost 0 bases, and 6 bases stayed unmatched. Germline V gene lookup returns CDR1 SGHTA and CDR2 FQGNSA. The CDR3 spans 16 residues. The CDR3 DNA is TGTGCCAGCAGGTGGACAGGGGCCGCCTCTGGAAACACCATATATTTT. Translated: CASRWTGAASGNTIYF.

This clonotype appeared once. Sequence at one end of the junction differs from germline and may be a read error. The chain couples TRBV12-3 or TRBV12-4 to TRBJ2-3; TRBD2 is a possible D gene (5 bases). This CDR3 is built from 15 residues. CDR3 coding DNA: TGTGCCAGCAGTCCGCGGGCCAGGAGCGCAGATGCGCAGTATTTT. It codes for CASSPRARSADAQYF.

A few counts support this clonotype. This rearrangement joins TRBV7-6 to TRBJ1-5, with TRBD1 matching 10 bases. This CDR3 spans 16 amino acids. J was trimmed by 6 bases and V by 0 bases; bases with no gene match: 5. Germline V lookup: CDR1 SGHVS, CDR2 FNYEAQ. CDR3 bases: TGTGCCAGCAGCTTAGCGCCGGACAGGGGGAGTCAGCCCCAGCATTTT. Translating it yields CASSLAPDRGSQPQHF.

This clonotype came up many times. The CDR3 protein is CASSRSRTDTQYF. The CDR3 region has the DNA TGTGCCAGCAGTAGATCGCGGACAGATACGCAGTATTTT. This sequence joins TRBV6-1 and TRBJ2-3; D remains ambiguous. CDR1 and CDR2 from the germline V gene are MNHNS and SASEGT. This CDR3 comprises 13 residues. Trimming removed 5 bases at V and 3 bases at J, with 9 bases between.

This clonotype was picked up many times. The chain has TRBV6-2 or TRBV6-3 and TRBJ2-5; 10 nucleotides align to TRBD2. The V gene's germline CDR1 is MNHEY and CDR2 SVGEGT. This CDR3 spans 15 amino acids. The junction had 9 bases not matched to a gene; V was cut back by 6 bases and J by 5 bases. CDR3 sequence (DNA): TGTGCCAGCAGAAGCTCGGGACTAGCGATGGAGACCCAGTACTTC. Encoded protein: CASRSSGLAMETQYF.

This clonotype was observed at least ten times. The chain is built from TRBV27 and TRBJ2-3, with 8 positions matching TRBD1. The V gene end was trimmed by 2 bases and the J gene end by 4 bases; junction bases not matched to a gene: 5. In germline, CDR1 is MNHEY, CDR2 SMNVEV (reference sequence). The CDR3 runs to 15 residues. This CDR3 reads CASSLRGTGADTQYF. The CDR3 nucleotides read TGTGCCAGCAGTTTAAGAGGGACAGGAGCAGATACGCAGTATTTT.

The chain carries TRBV5-1 and TRBJ2-3; 7 bases line up with TRBD1. The CDR3 is 14 amino acids. V lost 3 bases to trimming and J lost 4 bases; unmatched junction nucleotides: 5. From germline, CDR1 is SGHRS and CDR2 YFSETQ. DNA of the CDR3: TGCGCCAGCAGCTCGACAGGGAAAGCAGATACGCAGTATTTT. It is translated as CASSSTGKADTQYF.

This clonotype was found a few times. The chain is built from TRBV5-6 and TRBJ1-5; D unresolved. V was pared by 2 bases and J by 4 bases, with 10 bases between. Looked up from germline, CDR1 is SGHDT and CDR2 is YYEEEE. This CDR3 has 14 residues. The CDR3 nucleotides read TGTGCCAGCAGCTTTTGGGGAGCAAATCAGCCCCAGCATTTT. Residues: CASSFWGANQPQHF.

This clonotype was counted many times. This rearrangement joins TRBV24-1 to TRBJ2-1, with TRBD1 identical over 7 bases. V dropped 9 bases and J dropped 7; count of bases not matched to a gene: 8. Germline V gene sequence: CDR1 KGHDR, CDR2 SFDVKD. The CDR3 spans 13 residues. The CDR3 sequence is CATSIAGGNEQFF. Here the CDR3 DNA reads TGTGCCACCTCGATCGCAGGGGGAAATGAGCAGTTCTTC.

This clonotype was counted ten times or more. The J gene is TRBJ1-1, the V gene TRBV12-3 or TRBV12-4; no firm D call. This CDR3 region has 15 residues. Trimming stripped 6 bases from V and 1 base from J, with 15 bases between. The CDR3: CASSHTPGKNTEAFF. CDR3 nucleotide sequence: TGTGCCAGCAGCCATACCCCGGGCAAGAACACTGAAGCTTTCTTT.

The table lists this clonotype with many counts. The rearrangement uses TRBV12-3 or TRBV12-4 and TRBJ1-6; TRBD1 matches 8 bases. Trimming at V came to 2 bases and at J to 9 bases, leaving 6 bases not matched to a gene. The length of the CDR3 is 15 residues. DNA for the CDR3: TGTGCCAGCAGTTTAACTCAGGGGGCAAGTTCACCCCTCCACTTT. Translated: CASSLTQGASSPLHF.

This chain uses TRBV11-2 with TRBJ2-2, with 9 nucleotides matching TRBD2. Germline V gene lookup returns CDR1 SGHAT and CDR2 FQNNGV. J was trimmed by 3 bases and V by 4 bases; bases with no gene match: 21. This CDR3 is 21 amino acids long. For the CDR3, the DNA is TGTGCCAGCAGCTCATATCGCCGTGGCTGGCGGGGGGGCCGGGACACCGGGGAGCTGTTTTTT. The encoded protein is CASSSYRRGWRGGRDTGELFF.

There are a few counts of this clonotype. The chain recombines TRBV30 with TRBJ1-6; tentative D call: TRBD1 (6 bases). Between the trimmed V and J ends, which lost 3 bases and 10 bases, there was a span of 19 bases. Germline CDR1 is GTSNPN and CDR2 is SVGIG (reference sequence). This CDR3 comprises 15 residues. The CDR3 bases are TGTGCCTGGAGGGCACAGGGTTCATCGGAATCACCCCTCCACTTT. This translates into CAWRAQGSSESPLHF.

The sample holds one count of this clonotype. The V gene is TRBV6-5, the J gene TRBJ1-2; the match to TRBD1 covers 7 bases. Germline CDR1 is MNHEY and CDR2 is SVGAGI. The CDR3 is made up of 14 amino acids. J gave up 8 bases and V 6 bases, and 12 bases lay outside the gene matches. This chain's CDR3 is CASRWDWQGGGYTF. In DNA form, the CDR3 reads TGTGCCAGCAGGTGGGATTGGCAGGGGGGCGGCTACACCTTC.

This clonotype was detected a few times. A much larger clone is a single base away; this may be a read error. The CDR3 bases are TGTGCCACCAGTGGGAGGACGAGCCGGGACGAGGAGTTCTTC. Its translation is CATSGRTSRDEEFF. The chain uses TRBV24-1 and TRBJ2-1; D could derive from TRBD1 or TRBD2 (5 bases each). The V and J ends lost 5 bases and 14 bases respectively, with 21 bases between them. Germline lookup yields CDR1 KGHDR and CDR2 SFDVKD. The CDR3 runs 14 residues.

This chain uses TRBV6-5 with TRBJ2-7; D is unresolved. Trimming stripped 3 bases from V and 6 bases from J, with 9 bases between. Germline assignment: CDR1 MNHEY and CDR2 SVGAGI. The CDR3 is made up of 12 amino acids. CDR3: CASSYLGREQYF. The DNA of the CDR3 is TGTGCCAGCAGTTATCTAGGTCGCGAGCAGTACTTC.

Ten or more counts support this clonotype. The chain employs TRBV13 and TRBJ2-1, with a tentative D call TRBD2 (6 bases). The V end lost 1 base, the J end lost 5 bases, and 12 bases lay between the germline ends. The CDR3 runs to 15 residues. Germline V lookup: CDR1 PRHDT, CDR2 FYEKMQ (reference sequence). DNA of the CDR3: TGTGCCAGCAGCTTAGCGGGGGACCATGACAATGAGCAGTTCTTC. Its translation: CASSLAGDHDNEQFF.

This chain connects TRBV7-8 to TRBJ1-2, with no clear D. This CDR3 comprises 14 residues. The germline gives CDR1 SGHVS, CDR2 FQNEAQ. Trimming cost V 5 bases and J 8 bases, with 18 bases left between them. The chain's CDR3 is CASSPDSLMGGYTF. The CDR3 coding sequence is TGTGCCAGCAGCCCGGATTCGCTGATGGGGGGCTACACCTTC.